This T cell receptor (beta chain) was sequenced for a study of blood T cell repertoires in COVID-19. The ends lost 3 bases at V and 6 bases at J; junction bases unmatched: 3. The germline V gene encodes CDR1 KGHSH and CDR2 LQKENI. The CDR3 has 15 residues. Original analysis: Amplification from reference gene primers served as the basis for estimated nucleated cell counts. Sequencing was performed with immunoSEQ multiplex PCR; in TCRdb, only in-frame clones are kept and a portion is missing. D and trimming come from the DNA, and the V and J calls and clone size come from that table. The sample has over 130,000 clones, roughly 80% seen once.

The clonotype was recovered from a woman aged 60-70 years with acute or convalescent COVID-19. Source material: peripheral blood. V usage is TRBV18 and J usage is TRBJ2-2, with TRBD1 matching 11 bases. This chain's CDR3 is CASSPGQGAAGELFF. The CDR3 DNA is TGTGCCAGCTCACCCGGACAGGGGGCGGCCGGGGAGCTGTTTTTT.